The clone carrying this TCR beta chain was observed a few times. These data belong to a study of Graves' ophthalmopathy and Graves' hyperthyroidism. Germline V CDR1 and CDR2: SEHNR, FQNEAQ (reference sequence). CDR3 length equals 17 residues. Trimming pared 5 bases from V and 7 bases from J, leaving 24 bases between. TCR beta CDR3 regions were amplified from RNA transcripts. Following a first-round RT-PCR that used HTBI primers, a second-round multiplex PCR was carried out. TCRdb fed the multiplex PCR reads into MiXCR, producing one record per CDR3 protein. The sample has a few hundred thousand distinct CDR3 sequences; 15% are singletons. Certain patients were not enrolled. These were patients with other autoimmune diseases, uncontrolled infections, pregnancy or lactation. From fresh peripheral blood, over 9 ml in volume, the PBMCs were obtained.

The receptor was derived from a woman aged 18-30 years with stable Graves' hyperthyroidism. The rearrangement uses TRBV7-9 and TRBJ2-4; either TRBD1 or TRBD2 may fit D (5 bases each). Sequences were obtained from peripheral blood. Here the CDR3 reads CASSPRDLLYNTNIQYF. CDR3 DNA sequence: TGTGCCAGCAGCCCAAGGGACCTCCTATACAATACGAACATTCAGTACTTC.